The T cell receptor (beta chain) under discussion was sequenced for a study of beta chain features in type 1 diabetes. Sequencing targeted expressed TCRB transcripts, as all isolated RNA had been reverse transcribed. Data came from immunoSEQ multiplex PCR; TCRdb stores just in-frame clones and leaves some out. The table includes around 150,000 clones, about 7% detected once. The CDR3 contains 14 residues. Germline assignment: CDR1 SQVTM and CDR2 ANQGSEA. Trimming left V 4 bases short and J 2 bases short, with 13 bases between. The clonotype was recovered from a woman aged 25 to 45 in good health. Sequencing was performed on central memory CD4+ T cells from blood. The rearrangement uses TRBV29-1 and TRBJ2-3; D gene uncertain. The CDR3, as DNA: TGCAGCGTTGTCCTAGGTGAGATCACAGATACGCAGTATTTT. Translated, it gives CSVVLGEITDTQYF.